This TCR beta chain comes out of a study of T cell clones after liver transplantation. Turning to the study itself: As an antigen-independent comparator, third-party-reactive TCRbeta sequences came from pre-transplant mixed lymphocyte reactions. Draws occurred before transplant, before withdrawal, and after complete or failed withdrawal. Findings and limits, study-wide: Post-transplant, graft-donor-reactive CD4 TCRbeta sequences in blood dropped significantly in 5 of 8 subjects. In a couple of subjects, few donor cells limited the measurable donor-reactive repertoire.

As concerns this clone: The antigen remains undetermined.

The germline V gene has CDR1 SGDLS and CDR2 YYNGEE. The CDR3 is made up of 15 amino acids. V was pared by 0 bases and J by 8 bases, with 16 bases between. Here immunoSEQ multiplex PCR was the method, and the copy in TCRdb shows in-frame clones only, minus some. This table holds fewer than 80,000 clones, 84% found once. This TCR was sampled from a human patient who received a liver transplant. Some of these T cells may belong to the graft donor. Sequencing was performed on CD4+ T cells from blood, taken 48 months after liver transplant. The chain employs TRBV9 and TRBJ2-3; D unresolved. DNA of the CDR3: TGTGCCAGCAGCGTAGCCCCCCCGGGTACGAGTACGCAGTATTTT. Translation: CASSVAPPGTSTQYF.